This is a list of T cell receptor beta chains from one sample in a study of beta chain features in type 1 diabetes. Clones were read by immunoSEQ multiplex PCR, and TCRdb kept only the in-frame ones, dropping some. The sample holds hundreds of thousands of clones, 30% seen once. The sequencing input was naive CD4+ T cells from blood. These receptors all stem from a man aged 18 to 35 in good health. The CDR3 runs from the conserved cysteine through the conserved F or W. D genes are given only for firm matches. Part of the rows lack a size; the others show once, few, many or a class for expanded clones.

clone_size,cdr3_length,j_call,v_call,d_call,cdr3_nt,cdr3_aa
few,12,TRBJ1-6,TRBV27,-,TGTGCCAGCAGTTCCCAAAGGGGAACCCTCCACTTT,CASSSQRGTLHF
-,15,TRBJ1-1,TRBV9,-,TGTGCCAGCAGCGTAGTAGTGTCAGGAGCCAGTGAAGCTTTCTTT,CASSVVVSGASEAFF
-,13,TRBJ2-7,TRBV7-2,TRBD1,TGTGCCAGCAGCTTAGTACCCAGGGGGCAGAGCCACTTC,CASSLVPRGQSHF
-,13,TRBJ1-1,TRBV30,-,TGTGCCTGGAGTGTTGAGGAGAACACTGAAGCTTTCTTT,CAWSVEENTEAFF
-,14,TRBJ2-3,TRBV5-1,-,TGCGCCAGCAGCTCGGGACTTCAGCCAGATACGCAGTATTTT,CASSSGLQPDTQYF
few,13,TRBJ2-7,TRBV13,TRBD2,TGTGCCAGCAGCTTAAGGGAGGGCTACGAGCAGTACTTC,CASSLREGYEQYF
-,15,TRBJ2-1,TRBV18,TRBD2,TGTGCCAGCTCACCAGCGGGAGCGTTTGCCGATGAGCAGTTCTTC,CASSPAGAFADEQFF
-,13,TRBJ2-1,TRBV7-2,-,TGTGCCAGCACCAGGGGTTCCTACAATGAGCAGTTCTTC,CASTRGSYNEQFF
-,15,TRBJ1-1,TRBV11-3,-,TGTGCCAGCAGCCCGACCAGGGGAGCGAACACTGAAGCTTTCTTT,CASSPTRGANTEAFF
-,11,TRBJ1-3,TRBV20-1,-,TGCAGTGCTAGAGATCTCGGGACCATATATTTT,CSARDLGTIYF
few,14,TRBJ2-3,TRBV30,-,TGTGCCTGGAAGGACCCAAGGGGTCCAGATACGCAGTATTTT,CAWKDPRGPDTQYF
-,15,TRBJ2-7,TRBV7-2,-,TGTGCCAGCAGCTCGAGGGCAGGACGGTCCTACGAGCAGTACTTC,CASSSRAGRSYEQYF
-,15,TRBJ1-3,TRBV28,-,TGTGCCAGCAGCTCCGGGACAAACTCTGGAAACACCATATATTTT,CASSSGTNSGNTIYF
-,14,TRBJ1-4,TRBV7-9,-,TGTGCCAGCAGCTTATTCTCCTCTAATGAAAAACTGTTTTTT,CASSLFSSNEKLFF
few,14,TRBJ2-1,TRBV4-1,TRBD1,TGCGCCAGCAGCCAAACAACGACAGGGTCGAAGTCGTTCTTC,CASSQTTTGSKSFF
few,15,TRBJ2-1,TRBV9,-,TGTGCCAGCAGCGTAGGAGGCAACTCCTACAATGAGCAGTTCTTC,CASSVGGNSYNEQFF
few,13,TRBJ2-3,TRBV14,-,TGTGCCAGCAGCCAAGATCGCCCAGATACGCAGTATTTT,CASSQDRPDTQYF
-,14,TRBJ2-5,TRBV7-3,-,TGTGCCAGCAGCTTATCAGGGAGCGGGGAGACCCAGTACTTC,CASSLSGSGETQYF
-,13,TRBJ2-3,TRBV30,-,TGTGCCTGGAGTGTAAGGGAATCAGATACGCAGTATTTT,CAWSVRESDTQYF
-,18,TRBJ2-5,TRBV5-4,TRBD2,TGTGCCAGCAGCCCCTCCAAGGGACTAGCGGGAGAAACGGAGACCCAGTACTTC,CASSPSKGLAGETETQYF
-,16,TRBJ2-2,TRBV9,-,TGTGCCAGCAGCGTAGGTGGTAGCCCGAACACCGGGGAGCTGTTTTTT,CASSVGGSPNTGELFF
-,12,TRBJ2-5,TRBV30,-,TGTGCCTGGTCCAAAAATGGGGAGACCCAGTACTTC,CAWSKNGETQYF
-,15,TRBJ2-1,TRBV29-1,TRBD2,TGCAGCGCTAGGTATAGCGGGGTTTCCTACAATGAGCAGTTCTTC,CSARYSGVSYNEQFF
-,14,TRBJ2-1,TRBV4-1,-,TGCGCCAGCAGAAACTCACAGGATTACAATGAGCAGTTCTTC,CASRNSQDYNEQFF
few,13,TRBJ2-5,TRBV28,-,TGTGCCAGCAGTGCGATCGGGCGAGAGACCCAGTACTTC,CASSAIGRETQYF
once,16,TRBJ2-1,TRBV4-3,TRBD2,TGCGCCAGCAGCCAAGGGGCTAGCGGGGACTACAATGAGCAGTTCTTC,CASSQGASGDYNEQFF
-,16,TRBJ2-1,TRBV9,TRBD2,TGTGCCAGCAGCGTAGCTCTGCGGGAGAAGGTAAATGAGCAGTTCTTC,CASSVALREKVNEQFF
few,14,TRBJ1-5,TRBV2,-,TGTGCCAGCCAGGGGATGGGGAGCAATCAGCCCCAGCATTTT,CASQGMGSNQPQHF